The 26 T cell receptor beta chains below were found in one sample sequenced in a study of blood T cell repertoires in COVID-19. Only in-frame clones appear in the TCRdb table, and some are missing; sequencing was by immunoSEQ multiplex PCR. Of 150,000 or so clones listed, 78% are singletons. Source material: PBMCs or T cells enriched from blood (not recorded which). These receptor sequences come from a woman aged 45-65 years who had recovered from COVID-19.

The chain joins TRBV6-2 or TRBV6-3 to TRBJ1-5; weak D call: TRBD1 (5 bases). Germline V gene data show CDR1 as MNHEY and CDR2 as SVGEGT. The CDR3 spans 14 residues. The V end lost 5 bases, the J end lost 7 bases, and 15 bases lay between the germline ends. The CDR3 loop reads CASSNGGEGQPQHF. The CDR3 coding sequence is TGTGCCAGCAGTAACGGGGGGGAGGGACAGCCCCAGCATTTT.

This clone appeared once. DNA for the CDR3: TGCAGCGTTGAAGGGGGTAGCGGCTATGGCTACACCTTC. Translated: CSVEGGSGYGYTF. The gene calls are TRBV29-1 and TRBJ1-2; the D is unclear. There are 13 residues in the CDR3. Trimming stripped 1 base from V and 4 bases from J, with 10 bases between. The germline V gene encodes CDR1 SQVTM and CDR2 ANQGSEA.

The rearrangement uses TRBV2 and TRBJ1-1; no reliable D call. The CDR3 runs to 13 residues. Germline loops: CDR1 SNHLY, CDR2 FYNNEI. Trimming cost V 7 bases and J 1 base, with 10 bases left between them. The CDR3 DNA reads TGTGCCAGCAATAAAGAGGGGAACACTGAAGCTTTCTTT. It translates to CASNKEGNTEAFF.

The chain joins TRBV3-1 (or the pseudogene TRBV3-2) to TRBJ2-7, with 8 bases that match TRBD1. V was pared by 2 bases and J by 5 bases, with 8 bases of the junction left unmatched. The CDR3 is 15 amino acids. CDR1 and CDR2 (germline): LGHDT, YNNKEL (reference sequence). Written as DNA, the CDR3 is TGTGCCAGCAGCCAATCGCTAACGGGACAGGACGAGCAGTACTTC. Residues: CASSQSLTGQDEQYF.

The rearrangement uses TRBV6-1 and TRBJ1-5, with no clear D. CDR1 is MNHNS, CDR2 SASEGT, per germline. With 3 bases removed from V and 9 bases from J, the gap between germline ends came to 9 bases. The CDR3 runs 12 residues. CDR3 nucleotide sequence: TGTGCCAGCAGTGAGCCCAACAGGCCCCAGCATTTT. This sequence encodes CASSEPNRPQHF.

This clone was counted a single time. The CDR3, as DNA: TGTGCCAGCAGCTTGGGACTAGGGCTCGGTGAGCAGTTCTTC. Encoded protein: CASSLGLGLGEQFF. This sequence joins TRBV7-3 and TRBJ2-1; 8 bases map to TRBD2. J was trimmed by 9 bases and V by 3 bases; bases with no gene match: 7. The CDR3 contains 14 residues. The germline V gene encodes CDR1 SGHTA and CDR2 FQGTGA. Full variable domain (outside the CDR3, taken from reference TRBV7-3 and TRBJ2-1): GAGVSQTPSNKVTEKGKYVELRCDPISGHTALYWYRQSLGQGPEFLIYFQGTGAADDSGLPNDRFFAVRPEGSVSTLKIQRTERGDSAVYLCASSLGLGLGEQFFGPGTRLTVL.

In this sample, this clone turned up a few times. The rearrangement joins TRBV24-1 to TRBJ2-7, with 9 nucleotides matching TRBD1. The CDR3 has 14 residues. The germline CDR1 and CDR2 sequences are KGHDR and SFDVKD. Trimming cost V 6 bases and J 4 bases; bases outside gene matches: 6. The CDR3 sequence is CATSSGQGPYEQYF. In DNA, the CDR3 is TGTGCCACCAGTTCGGGACAGGGTCCGTACGAGCAGTACTTC.

J is TRBJ2-7 and V is TRBV5-1, with D perhaps matching TRBD1 (6 bases). The CDR3 length is 13 residues. From germline, CDR1 is SGHRS and CDR2 YFSETQ. Trimming stripped 5 bases from V and 2 bases from J, with 11 bases between. The CDR3 sequence is CASRRTAAYEQYF. The CDR3 nucleotides are TGCGCCAGCAGAAGGACAGCCGCCTACGAGCAGTACTTC.

This clone was detected a few times. The V call is TRBV7-9, the J call TRBJ1-6; D might be TRBD1 (6 bases). Germline CDR1 and CDR2: SEHNR and FQNEAQ (reference sequence). V lost 5 bases and J 3 bases, leaving 20 bases between the germline ends. The CDR3 spans 18 residues. The CDR3, as DNA: TGTGCCAGCAGCAACCCACCGGCGGGGGCTTTCTATAATTCACCCCTCCACTTT. This sequence encodes CASSNPPAGAFYNSPLHF.

This chain joins TRBV27 and TRBJ1-4; D ambiguous. The CDR3 is 16 amino acids. With 6 bases removed from V and 10 bases from J, the gap between germline ends came to 24 bases. CDR1 is MNHEY, CDR2 SMNVEV, per germline (reference sequence). This CDR3 is CASRSLPRGDLGKLFF. For the CDR3, the DNA is TGTGCCAGCAGATCTCTCCCGCGCGGGGATCTGGGAAAACTGTTTTTT.

This clone occurred once. The V gene is TRBV7-8, the J gene TRBJ1-1; 8 bases align to TRBD1. This CDR3 spans 13 amino acids. V lost 2 bases to trimming and J lost 7 bases; unmatched junction nucleotides: 3. Germline V CDR1 and CDR2: SGHVS, FQNEAQ. The CDR3 region is CASSLLGTGEAFF. The CDR3, as DNA: TGTGCCAGCAGCTTACTAGGGACAGGTGAAGCTTTCTTT.

Comment on this clone: Just one base apart from a much larger clone, this may be a read error. This chain connects TRBV6-5 to TRBJ2-7; 9 bases fit TRBD1. This CDR3 has 14 amino acids. The V gene end was trimmed by 5 bases and the J gene end by 3 bases; junction bases not matched to a gene: 5. Germline V gives CDR1 MNHEY, CDR2 SVGAGI. CDR3 in DNA: TGTGCCAGCAGTCCCGGGACAGGGTTCTACGAGCAGTACTTC. Encoded protein: CASSPGTGFYEQYF.

The rearrangement joins TRBV12-5 to TRBJ2-3; TRBD2 matches 10 bases. Trimming at V came to 1 base and at J to 5 bases, leaving 0 bases not matched to a gene. The germline gives CDR1 LGHNT, CDR2 FRNRAP. This CDR3 contains 14 residues. CDR3 sequence (DNA): TGTGCTAGTGGTTTGGGACTAGCGGGAGATACGCAGTATTTT. This encodes CASGLGLAGDTQYF.

The rearrangement links TRBV9 to TRBJ2-1, with a weak D call TRBD2 (7 bases). This CDR3 is built from 14 residues. Germline CDR1 and CDR2: SGDLS and YYNGEE. V gave up 4 bases and J gave up 5 bases, with 13 bases separating them. The CDR3 sequence: CASSPRGANNEQFF. The CDR3 DNA follows: TGTGCCAGCAGCCCACGGGGGGCAAACAATGAGCAGTTCTTC.

The gene calls are TRBV4-2 and TRBJ2-2; D perhaps matches TRBD2 (7 bases). Trimming stripped 3 bases from V and 0 bases from J, with 14 bases between. Germline CDR1 is LGHNA and CDR2 is YNFKEQ. This CDR3 comprises 17 residues. The CDR3 is CASSHPKGGANTGELFF. CDR3 DNA sequence: TGTGCCAGCAGCCATCCTAAAGGGGGGGCGAACACCGGGGAGCTGTTTTTT.

The rearrangement joins TRBV10-3 to TRBJ2-1, with 11 bases aligning to TRBD1. Germline CDR1 reads ENHRY; CDR2 reads SYGVKD. V trimming: 0 bases; J trimming: 1 base; junction bases outside the gene matches: 2. The CDR3 runs to 17 residues. CDR3 amino acids: CAISESGTGGSYNEQFF. The DNA of the CDR3 is TGTGCCATCAGTGAGTCTGGGACAGGGGGTTCCTACAATGAGCAGTTCTTC.

This chain joins TRBV15 and TRBJ2-1; D is perhaps TRBD1 (5 bases). The CDR3 is 14 residues long. The germline V gene has CDR1 LNHNV and CDR2 YYDKDF (reference sequence). The CDR3: CATSLQGYDNEQFF. The CDR3 coding sequence is TGTGCGACCTCCCTCCAGGGCTATGACAATGAGCAGTTCTTC.

Remarks on this clone: Distinct nucleotide sequences in the sample also encode this CDR3. The rearrangement joins TRBV6-5 to TRBJ2-7, with 7 bases matching TRBD1. With 4 bases clipped from V and 5 bases from J, the junction kept 11 bases outside the gene matches. Germline CDR1 is MNHEY and CDR2 is SVGAGI. The CDR3 is made up of 15 amino acids. The CDR3 region is CASSSPRQGRDEQYF. The CDR3 bases are TGTGCCAGCAGTTCACCTCGACAGGGTAGGGACGAGCAGTACTTC.

This rearrangement joins TRBV7-2 to TRBJ2-1, with D maybe TRBD2 (5 bases). Germline CDR1 is SGHTA and CDR2 is FQGNSA. V lost 2 bases and J lost 0, with 14 bases in between. CDR3 size: 17 residues. This CDR3 reads CASSLWRSGHSYNEQFF. CDR3 bases: TGTGCCAGCAGCTTATGGAGAAGCGGCCACTCCTACAATGAGCAGTTCTTC. The variable domain in full, with the rest retrieved from reference TRBV7-2 and TRBJ2-1, is GAGVSQSPSNKVTEKGKDVELRCDPISGHTALYWYRQSLGQGLEFLIYFQGNSAPDKSGLPSDRFSAERTGGSVSTLTIQRTQQEDSAVYLCASSLWRSGHSYNEQFFGPGTRLTVL.

The V and J genes are TRBV27 and TRBJ2-1, with 9 bases aligning to TRBD2. With 4 bases clipped from V and 3 bases from J, the junction kept 10 bases outside the gene matches. The CDR3 is 17 residues long. Germline V gene data show CDR1 as MNHEY and CDR2 as SMNVEV (reference sequence). CDR3 protein: CASSSRGSGGIYNEQFF. The CDR3 DNA reads TGTGCCAGCAGTTCCCGAGGTAGCGGGGGTATCTACAATGAGCAGTTCTTC.

The rearrangement joins TRBV7-8 to TRBJ2-7, with 7 bases aligning to TRBD1. V was clipped by 1 base and J by 7 bases; unmatched bases: 19. This CDR3 comprises 18 residues. Germline CDR1 is SGHVS and CDR2 is FQNEAQ. The CDR3, as DNA: TGTGCCAGCAGCTTAGTCGGCACCACAGGGGATTACGTTTTTGAGCAGTACGTC. It codes for CASSLVGTTGDYVFEQYV.

The genes are TRBV19 and TRBJ1-5; 7 bases are a match to TRBD1. In germline, CDR1 is LNHDA, CDR2 SQIVND (reference sequence). With 4 bases clipped from V and 5 bases from J, the junction kept 5 bases outside the gene matches. The CDR3 consists of 14 residues. The CDR3 DNA reads as TGTGCCAGTAGTAACAGGGGTGCGGATCAGCCCCAGCATTTT. Translation gives CASSNRGADQPQHF.

This clone was detected ten times or more. V usage is TRBV6-5 and J usage is TRBJ2-7; 12 bases align to TRBD1. The V gene end was trimmed by 1 base and the J gene end by 7 bases; junction bases not matched to a gene: 8. CDR1 and CDR2 (germline): MNHEY, SVGAGI. The CDR3 loop spans 16 amino acids. In nucleotides, the CDR3 is TGTGCCAGCAGTTACTTTGCGGGACAGGGGGCGGAAGAGCAGTACTTC. This gives the protein CASSYFAGQGAEEQYF.

This clone appeared a single time. This sequence joins TRBV5-5 and TRBJ1-5, with D unclear. The V end lost 2 bases, the J end lost 4 bases, and 7 bases lay between the germline ends. Germline V lookup: CDR1 SGHKS, CDR2 YYEKEE (reference sequence). CDR3 length: 13 residues. CDR3 nucleotides: TGTGCCAGCAGCTTTTCGGGGAATCAGCCCCAGCATTTT. Protein product: CASSFSGNQPQHF.

This chain joins TRBV4-2 and TRBJ1-2; D unresolved. CDR1 and CDR2 from the germline V gene are LGHNA and YNFKEQ. V lost 0 bases and J lost 4, with 15 bases in between. The CDR3 contains 16 residues. For the CDR3, the DNA is TGTGCCAGCAGCCAAGATCGGGGTAGTCTAGTCTATGGCTACACCTTC. This sequence encodes CASSQDRGSLVYGYTF.

V gene TRBV7-9 combines with J gene TRBJ1-1; TRBD1 might be the D (5 bases). The CDR3 is made up of 15 amino acids. Germline V CDR1 and CDR2: SEHNR, FQNEAQ (reference sequence). With 5 bases removed from V and 1 base from J, the gap between germline ends came to 14 bases. CDR3 residues: CASSPHNTGNTEAFF. CDR3 bases: TGTGCCAGCAGCCCTCACAATACAGGGAACACTGAAGCTTTCTTT.